Given below is one T cell receptor (beta chain) in context. This specimen comes from a study of control samples from healthy donors and cancer patients. V lost 6 bases and J 0 bases, leaving 12 bases between the germline ends. The CDR3 runs 15 residues. The germline CDR1 and CDR2 sequences are SEHNR and FQNEAQ (reference sequence). Only in-frame clones appear in the TCRdb table, and some are missing; sequencing was by immunoSEQ multiplex PCR. The sample contains approximately 87,000 clones, 93% of which appear only once. V usage is TRBV7-9 and J usage is TRBJ2-1; D is undetermined. The sample taken for sequencing was PBMCs. The clonotype originates from a middle-aged woman with lung cancer. The CDR3 spells CASSLTASSYNEQFF. The CDR3 bases are TGTGCCAGCAGTCTGACTGCCAGCTCCTACAATGAGCAGTTCTTC.